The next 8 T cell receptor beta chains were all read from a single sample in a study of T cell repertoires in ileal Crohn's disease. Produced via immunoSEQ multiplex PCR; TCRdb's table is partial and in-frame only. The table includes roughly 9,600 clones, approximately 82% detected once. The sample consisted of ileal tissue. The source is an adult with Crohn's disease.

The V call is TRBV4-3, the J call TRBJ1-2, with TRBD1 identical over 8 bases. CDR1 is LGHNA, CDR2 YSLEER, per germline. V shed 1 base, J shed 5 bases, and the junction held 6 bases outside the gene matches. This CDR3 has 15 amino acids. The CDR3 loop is CASSQAGQGTYGYTF. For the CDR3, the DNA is TGCGCCAGCAGCCAAGCCGGACAGGGAACGTATGGCTACACCTTC.

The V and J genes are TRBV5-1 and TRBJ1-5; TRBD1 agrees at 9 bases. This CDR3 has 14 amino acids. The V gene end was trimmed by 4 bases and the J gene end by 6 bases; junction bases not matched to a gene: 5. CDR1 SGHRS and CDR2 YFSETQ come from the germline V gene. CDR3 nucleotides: TGCGCCAGCAGCCCGGACAGGGGAGGTCAGCCCCAGCATTTT. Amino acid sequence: CASSPDRGGQPQHF.

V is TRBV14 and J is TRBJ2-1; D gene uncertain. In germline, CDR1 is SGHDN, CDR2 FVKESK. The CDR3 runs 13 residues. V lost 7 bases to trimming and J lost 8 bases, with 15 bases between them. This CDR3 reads CASNPVPQDEQFF. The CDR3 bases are TGTGCCAGCAACCCCGTTCCCCAGGATGAGCAGTTCTTC.

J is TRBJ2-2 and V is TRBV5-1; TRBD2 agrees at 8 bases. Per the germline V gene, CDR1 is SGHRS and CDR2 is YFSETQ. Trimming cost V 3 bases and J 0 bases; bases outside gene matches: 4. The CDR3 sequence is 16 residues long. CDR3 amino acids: CASSSFSGANTGELFF. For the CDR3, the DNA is TGCGCCAGCAGCTCATTTAGCGGGGCGAACACCGGGGAGCTGTTTTTT.

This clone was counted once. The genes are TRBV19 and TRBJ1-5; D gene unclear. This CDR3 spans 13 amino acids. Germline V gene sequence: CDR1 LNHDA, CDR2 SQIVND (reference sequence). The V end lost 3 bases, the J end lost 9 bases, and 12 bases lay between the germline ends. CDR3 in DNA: TGTGCCAGTAGTATGAATAGGAGAGCGCCCCAGCATTTT. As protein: CASSMNRRAPQHF.

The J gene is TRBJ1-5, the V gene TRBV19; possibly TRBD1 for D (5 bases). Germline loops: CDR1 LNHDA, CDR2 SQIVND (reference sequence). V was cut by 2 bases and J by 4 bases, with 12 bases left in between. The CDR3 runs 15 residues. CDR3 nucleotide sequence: TGTGCCAGTAGTATAACTGGGGGGAGTAATCAGCCCCAGCATTTT. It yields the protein CASSITGGSNQPQHF. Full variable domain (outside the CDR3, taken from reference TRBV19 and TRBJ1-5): DGGITQSPKYLFRKEGQNVTLSCEQNLNHDAMYWYRQDPGQGLRLIYYSQIVNDFQKGDIAEGYSVSREKKESFPLTVTSAQKNPTAFYLCASSITGGSNQPQHFGDGTRLSIL.

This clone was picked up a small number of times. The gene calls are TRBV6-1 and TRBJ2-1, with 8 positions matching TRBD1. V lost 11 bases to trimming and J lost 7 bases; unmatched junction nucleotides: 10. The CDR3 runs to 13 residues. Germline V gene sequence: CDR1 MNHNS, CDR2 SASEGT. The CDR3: CAGSDRGGNEQFF. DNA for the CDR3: TGTGCCGGATCCGACAGGGGTGGAAATGAGCAGTTCTTC.

This CDR3 is CASTEGTSGTRTYNEQFF. The CDR3 DNA follows: TGTGCCAGCACCGAAGGGACTAGCGGGACCCGTACTTACAATGAGCAGTTCTTC. This chain connects TRBV2 to TRBJ2-1; 13 nucleotides align to TRBD2. The CDR3 has 18 residues. Per the germline V gene, CDR1 is SNHLY and CDR2 is FYNNEI. Trimming took 7 bases from V and 4 from J; bases not matched to a gene: 13.